Listed below are T cell receptor beta chains from one sample, sequenced in a study of OX40 agonist ivuxolimab in advanced cancers. The table came from immunoSEQ multiplex PCR; TCRdb's copy has only in-frame clones and leaves some out. This sample has more than 50,000 clones, with approximately 89% found just once. The sample consisted of CD4+ or CD8+ T cells sorted from blood, taken in a trial of the OX40 agonist ivuxolimab. The receptors shown here come from an adult with an advanced solid tumor such as melanoma, head and neck, liver or kidney cancer. Each CDR3 is given with its conserved first and last residue. Each record gives: J gene, V gene, CDR3 protein.

>TRBJ2-2|TRBV4-2
CASSPWASGGMNTGELFF
>TRBJ2-4|TRBV7-6
CASSPPGGIQYF
>TRBJ1-1|TRBV19
CASRLAAMNTEAFF
>TRBJ2-7|TRBV5-5
CASSSGSYEQYF
>TRBJ2-7|TRBV19
CASSLRDNAYEQYF
>TRBJ2-1|TRBV29-1
CSVELWTSGKHLYNEQFF
>TRBJ2-2|TRBV4-2
CASSQKSSGNKNTGELFF
>TRBJ2-1|TRBV15
CATSRSRLAPTYNEQFF
>TRBJ2-2|TRBV10-3
CAISELTSGGYTGELFF
>TRBJ2-7|TRBV2
CASRKGSSYEQYF
>TRBJ1-1|TRBV19
CASSQGPEGAFF
>TRBJ1-1|TRBV27
CASSLVRDSSEAFF
>TRBJ1-2|TRBV5-1
CASSQAANYGYTF
>TRBJ2-7|TRBV5-1
CASSFVTGAYEQYF
>TRBJ1-1|TRBV19
CASSIAPRSPQAFF
>TRBJ1-1|TRBV7-9
CASSSILDLEKGEAFF
>TRBJ2-7|TRBV19
CASSVWLAGPYEQYF
>TRBJ1-2|TRBV27
CASSNPQGTGYTF